The T cell receptor beta chain under discussion was sequenced for a study of cytomegalovirus exposure and HLA in healthy donors (dated by TCRdb to the late 2010s). As for the study more broadly: A later analysis indicated that the 120 or so validation repertoires were generated on the platform also employed for the 700 or so repertoires of the first cohort. The study aimed to test whether cataloging public T cell receptors could reveal signatures of past pathogen exposure. A separate validation cohort of 100 to 150 different subjects was used in addition to the roughly 620-subject first cohort. To predict cytomegalovirus infection status, the study combined high-throughput TCR immunosequencing, statistical association of individual TCRs with disease status, and machine learning. Broad study findings and their caveats: In vitro tests confirmed that a few of the cytomegalovirus-associated TCR beta chains recognize cytomegalovirus antigens. The study listed around 160 TCR beta chains as associated with cytomegalovirus. Of the cluster scores, 90% to 95% were above 0 in a later analysis, which found that TCRs clustered in the first cohort also tended to co-occur in the 120 validation repertoires. Most TCR sequences were observed very rarely across donors, whereas some public TCRs were present in many individuals. The authors suggested that the approach could potentially be generalized to other disease states and immunological phenotypes. The validation cohort had no HLA typing available for a later analysis, so co-occurrence within that cohort was assessed over all 120 repertoires. The classifier was reported to diagnose cytomegalovirus status with high specificity and sensitivity in both the original and validation cohorts.

The library was made by the immunoSEQ multiplex PCR assay. The study's processing was this. To diagnose cytomegalovirus status from the catalog of TCR beta chain sequences, a statistical classification framework was built. TCRdb stores this immuneACCESS table with in-frame sequences only. Part of the clones is absent; in the studies checked, under half of the shortfall reflects unresolved V genes, and no reason is known for the rest. For V, J and clone size, that table is used; D and trimming come from the DNA. The sample contains approximately 140,000 clones, around 87% of them found a single time. Clones ranked in the top ten supply roughly 9.4% of the sample. Turning to this clone: Its antigen is unknown. No base qualities exist here, and no much larger clone lies one base off it.

V sheds 4 bases and J sheds 0 bases, leaving 10 bases between their ends. According to the germline V gene (reference sequence), CDR1 reads LNHDA and CDR2 reads SQIVND. The CDR3 sequence holds 14 residues, the cysteine and phenylalanine included. The CDR3 DNA has 42 bases and is translated from base 1. Separate from the approximately 690-subject first cohort, the validation cohort of 90 to 150 subjects was the group to which the donors belonged. The chain is encoded by TRBV19 joined to TRBJ2-7; the D segment could be TRBD2, given 6 matching bases. The sequencing sample was made of PBMCs. This sequence originates from a man aged 18 to 29 in good health and CMV-seropositive. The DNA sequence is given as TGTGCCAGTAGTAACCGGGGGAGCTCCTACGAGCAGTACTTC. The translation is CASSNRGSSYEQYF.